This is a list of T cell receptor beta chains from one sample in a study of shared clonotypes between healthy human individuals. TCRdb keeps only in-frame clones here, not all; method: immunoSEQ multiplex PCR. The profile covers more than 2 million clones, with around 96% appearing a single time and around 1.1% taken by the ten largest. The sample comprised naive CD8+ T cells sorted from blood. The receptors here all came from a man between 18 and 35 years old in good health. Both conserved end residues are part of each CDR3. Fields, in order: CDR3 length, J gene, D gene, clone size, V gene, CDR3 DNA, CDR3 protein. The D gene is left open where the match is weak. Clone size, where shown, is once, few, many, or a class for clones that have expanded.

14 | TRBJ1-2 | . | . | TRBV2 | TGTGCCAGCAGTGACAGCAAAGCTAACTATGGCTACACCTTC | CASSDSKANYGYTF
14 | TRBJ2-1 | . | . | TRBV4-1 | TGCGCCAGCAGCCTCGAGCGGAGTGGAGATGAGCAGTTCTTC | CASSLERSGDEQFF
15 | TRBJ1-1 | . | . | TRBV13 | TGTGCCAGCAGCTTACGGGACGCCGGAGACACTGAAGCTTTCTTT | CASSLRDAGDTEAFF
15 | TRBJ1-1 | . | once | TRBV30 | TGTGCCTGGACCTTGGGGTGGGACCTAAACACTGAAGCTTTCTTT | CAWTLGWDLNTEAFF
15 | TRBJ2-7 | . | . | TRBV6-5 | TGTGCCAGCAGCCTCGACCGGGGGAGTTTGGTCGAGCAGTACTTC | CASSLDRGSLVEQYF
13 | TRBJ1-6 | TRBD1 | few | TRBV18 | TGTGCCAGCTCACCCGACAGGGAAGTACCCCTCCACTTT | CASSPDREVPLHF
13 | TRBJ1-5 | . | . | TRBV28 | TGTGCCAGCAGTTCCCTAGAAGAGCAGCCCCAGCATTTT | CASSSLEEQPQHF
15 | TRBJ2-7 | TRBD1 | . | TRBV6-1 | TGTGCCAGCAGTGTAGAACCGGGACAGGGGGACGAGCAGTACTTC | CASSVEPGQGDEQYF
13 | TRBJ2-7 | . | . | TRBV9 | TGTGCCAGCAGCGTAGGACCTGCCAGCGAGCAGTACTTC | CASSVGPASEQYF
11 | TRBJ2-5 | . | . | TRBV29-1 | TGCAGCGGGGGGAGTTGGGAGACCCAGTACTTC | CSGGSWETQYF
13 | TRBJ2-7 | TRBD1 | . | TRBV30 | TGTGCCTGGGCCCAGGGGGTTAGCTACGAGCAGTACTTC | CAWAQGVSYEQYF
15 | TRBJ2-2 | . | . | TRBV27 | TGTGCCAGCAGTTCCGGCGGGATGAACACCGGGGAGCTGTTTTTT | CASSSGGMNTGELFF
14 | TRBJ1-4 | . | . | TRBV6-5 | TGTGCCAGCAGTTACTCTGGATTAGGGGAAAAACTGTTTTTT | CASSYSGLGEKLFF
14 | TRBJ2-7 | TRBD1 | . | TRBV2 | TGTGCCAGCTATTCCGGGACAGGGATGTACGAGCAGTACTTC | CASYSGTGMYEQYF
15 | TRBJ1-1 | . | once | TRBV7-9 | TGTGCCAGCAGGCAGCGTGGGGTCGGGGACACTGAAGCTTTCTTT | CASRQRGVGDTEAFF
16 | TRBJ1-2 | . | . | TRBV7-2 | TGTGCCAGCAGCGCCCCTCGGGACGGCGCTACCTATGGCTACACCTTC | CASSAPRDGATYGYTF